This T cell receptor (beta chain) was retrieved from a study of T cell clonotyping in hematopoietic cell transplantation (dated by TCRdb to 2020 to 2022). With regard to the full study: A total of about 140 blood samples were gathered in the study from approximately 32 consecutive transplant recipients along with their related donors. Recruitment of patients was conducted between late 2015 and January 2017, and follow-up was continued until late 2020 or death. What the authors observed across the whole study: Broader posttransplant TCR repertoire diversity was predicted by donor and pretransplant recipient Inverse Simpson Index values. The sample size was limited, and because cells were not sorted, the contributions of CD4 and CD8 repertoires could not be separated. Recipient TCR diversity fell after transplant, with pathologically expanded clonotypes rising progressively from day 30 to day 180. Overlap with donor repertoires was found for only a small fraction of recipient repertoires, with over 97% found to appear de novo at the given depth.

From a lookup of the germline V gene, CDR1 and CDR2 are SGHRS and YFSETQ. A distance of 13 bases separates the germline ends of V and J, which lose 0 bases and 2 bases respectively. The CDR3 contains 16 residues, cysteine and phenylalanine counted. Of the read, only the CDR3 DNA is kept; its 48 bases are in frame from base 1. With regard to this clone: Its antigen remains unidentified. No base-level quality is on record; no much larger clone is a single base apart.

With the immunoSEQ assay, which is a bias-controlled multiplex PCR relying on V- and J-specific primers, TCR beta CDR3 regions were amplified from genomic DNA. A second PCR step added a proprietary barcode and Illumina adapter sequences to the CDR3 amplicons. An Illumina MiSeq instrument was used for sequencing of the CDR3 libraries. For the original study's pipeline: immunoSEQ Analyzer 3.0 was used for export and quality control, with R Bioconductor and Immunarch used for downstream analyses. Repertoire metrics were calculated using only productive rearrangements within the normalized downsampled data set. In the normalized cohort, a clonotype counted as pathologically expanded if the clonotype was larger than 5 templates. The Inverse Simpson Index was used to measure repertoire diversity. To capture all clonotypes, CMV-specificity analyses were performed on the non-normalized data set. What TCRdb holds here is the immuneACCESS table cut down to in-frame rearrangements. Part of the clones is not present; checked against another copy, under half of the missing clones reflect an unresolved V gene, and the others are unexplained. That table gives V, J and clone size, and the DNA gave D and trimming. The sample table contains about 11,000 clones; only one count was recorded for roughly half of them. The ten biggest clones cover less than 10% of the sample.

The time point label on this specimen signifies: 30 days after allo-HCT. Blood samples were obtained from recipients approximately 28 days before transplant and at days 30, 100 and 180 after transplant. Nuclei Lysis Solution was used to extract genomic DNA from fresh or cryopreserved unfractionated peripheral blood mononuclear cells. The sequence joins TRBV5-1 to TRBJ2-3; tentative D gene TRBD2, with 5 bases matching. The TCR sequence derives from a male patient in his 50s who had an allogeneic stem cell transplant from an unrelated donor, so the T cells may come from the graft donor. Some clones in this sample may be carry-over from other donors' samples. This material consisted of PBMCs, taken 30 days after allogeneic stem cell transplant. The CDR3 reads as follows: CASSLGGAGPTDTQYF. The bases are TGCGCCAGCAGCTTGGGTGGCGCGGGCCCCACAGATACGCAGTATTTT.